Following are 7 T cell receptor beta chains from one sample sequenced in a study of CD8+ T cells in alopecia areata. Once RNA had been extracted, it was reverse transcribed into cDNA to act as the sequencing template. Clones were sequenced by immunoSEQ multiplex PCR, and TCRdb holds only the in-frame ones, with some missing. The table shows about 120,000 clones, with about two fifths occurring only once. Source material: CD4+ T cells sorted from blood. All receptors derive from a human donor with alopecia areata.

The gene calls are TRBV7-3 and TRBJ2-1; D gene ambiguous. V lost 5 bases and J lost 0, with 11 bases in between. CDR1 is SGHTA and CDR2 is FQGTGA in the germline V gene. This CDR3 region has 15 residues. The CDR3 loop reads CASSPDPDSYNEQFF. The DNA of the CDR3 is TGTGCCAGCAGCCCTGACCCCGACTCCTACAATGAGCAGTTCTTC.

Concerning this clone itself: A read error may produce the germline difference seen at one junction end. This chain links TRBV7-7 with TRBJ2-7; TRBD2 might be the D (6 bases). The germline V gene has CDR1 SSHAT and CDR2 FNYEAQ (reference sequence). The CDR3 runs to 13 residues. CDR3 nucleotide sequence: TGTGCTAGCAGCTTATTTGGAGGGACTGAGCAGTACTTC. Translated: CASSLFGGTEQYF.

A few counts support this clone. This chain links TRBV6-6 with TRBJ2-1; the D gene is possibly TRBD1 (6 bases). Germline CDR1 MNHNY, CDR2 SVGAGI (reference sequence). Deletions cut 6 bases from V and 13 bases from J, with 16 bases between. This CDR3 is 12 amino acids long. The CDR3 loop is CASSPDRTFQFF. In DNA form, the CDR3 reads TGTGCCAGCAGCCCCGACAGGACATTTCAGTTCTTC.

This rearrangement joins TRBV25-1 to TRBJ1-4; TRBD1 might be the D (5 bases). CDR3 length: 15 amino acids. V was clipped by 7 bases and J by 0 bases, with 12 bases between them. CDR1 and CDR2 from the germline V gene are MGHDK and SYGVNS. DNA for the CDR3: TGTGCCAGCATGGGGACCGGGACAACTAATGAAAAACTGTTTTTT. It encodes CASMGTGTTNEKLFF. The full variable domain, completed using reference TRBV25-1 and TRBJ1-4, is EADIYQTPRYLVIGTGKKITLECSQTMGHDKMYWYQQDPGMELHLIHYSYGVNSTEKGDLSSESTVSRIRTEHFPLTLESARPSHTSQYLCASMGTGTTNEKLFFGSGTQLSVL.

The chain uses TRBV4-1 and TRBJ2-7, with 9 bases lining up with TRBD1. Germline V gene sequence: CDR1 MGHRA, CDR2 YSYEKL. V lost 4 bases to trimming and J lost 1 base; unmatched junction nucleotides: 8. The CDR3 is 16 amino acids. The CDR3: CASSRVGTGNSYEQYF. For the CDR3, the DNA is TGCGCCAGCAGCCGAGTAGGGACAGGGAATTCCTACGAGCAGTACTTC.

The rearrangement joins TRBV2 to TRBJ2-3; D not certain. CDR3 length: 12 residues. Germline-derived CDR1 and CDR2 are SNHLY and FYNNEI. The germline V and J ends were trimmed by 5 bases and 5 bases, with 8 bases remaining between them. CDR3: CASSPRRDTQYF. The CDR3 DNA is TGTGCCAGCAGTCCGAGGCGAGATACGCAGTATTTT.

The rearrangement joins TRBV11-2 to TRBJ2-1; possibly TRBD1 or TRBD2 for D (5 bases each). V was trimmed by 1 base and J by 0 bases, leaving 10 bases between them. This CDR3 is 16 amino acids long. Germline assignment: CDR1 SGHAT and CDR2 FQNNGV. For the CDR3, the DNA is TGTGCCAGCAGCTTAGTAGAGGGGAGCTCCTACAATGAGCAGTTCTTC. The encoded protein is CASSLVEGSSYNEQFF.